These T cell receptor beta chains were read from a single sample in a study of blood T cell repertoires in COVID-19. Here immunoSEQ multiplex PCR was the method, and the copy in TCRdb shows in-frame clones only, minus some. The repertoire holds some 220,000 clones, roughly 80% seen once, with 4.5% to 5.5% in the top ten. Sequencing input: peripheral blood. Every receptor here comes from a woman aged 55-70 years who had recovered from COVID-19. Each CDR3 is given with its conserved first and last residue. The D gene is left open where the match is weak. Clone size appears in some rows only: once, few, many, or a class for an expanded clone.

NA | TRBD1 | TRBJ2-2 | TRBV30 | TGTGCCTGGAGTGTATGGGACAGAAACACCGGGGAGCTGTTTTTT | CAWSVWDRNTGELFF
NA | TRBD2 | TRBJ2-1 | TRBV7-6 | TGTGCCAGCAGCTTTCGATTAGCTAGCGGGGGGTCCTACAATGAGCAGTTCTTC | CASSFRLASGGSYNEQFF
NA | NA | TRBJ1-2 | TRBV7-9 | TGTGCCAGCAGCTCACATCCCCACTATGGCTACACCTTC | CASSSHPHYGYTF
NA | NA | TRBJ2-3 | TRBV19 | TGTGCCAGTAGCCCTCCCGACTCAACAGATACGCAGTATTTT | CASSPPDSTDTQYF
few | TRBD1 | TRBJ2-3 | TRBV6-4 | TGTGCCAGCAGTCACAGGGGGCGCGGGGATACGCAGTATTTT | CASSHRGRGDTQYF
NA | NA | TRBJ2-1 | TRBV7-9 | TGTGCCAGCAGCTTTGGCACGGGGGAAACCTACAATGAGCAGTTCTTC | CASSFGTGETYNEQFF
few | TRBD2 | TRBJ2-2 | TRBV2 | TGTGCCAGCAGTAGGACTAGCGGGGAGGGGGAGCTGTTTTTT | CASSRTSGEGELFF
once | NA | TRBJ1-1 | TRBV15 | TGTGCCACCAGCAGATCTGACCGACAGACTGAAGCTTTCTTT | CATSRSDRQTEAFF
NA | NA | TRBJ1-5 | TRBV7-3 | TGTGCCAGCAGCTTAACCCGGGGGAACAGGAGCAATCAGCCCCAGCATTTT | CASSLTRGNRSNQPQHF
NA | TRBD2 | TRBJ2-5 | TRBV7-2 | TGTGCCAGCAGCTTAGGTGGACTAGCGGGGGGGCAAGAGACCCAGTACTTC | CASSLGGLAGGQETQYF
NA | TRBD2 | TRBJ2-7 | TRBV10-3 | TGTGCCATCAGTGAGGCTGCTAGCGGGGCCTACGAGCAGTACTTC | CAISEAASGAYEQYF
NA | NA | TRBJ2-2 | TRBV27 | TGTGCCAGCAGTCTCGCCGGGACAATGGTAGCCGGGGAGCTGTTTTTT | CASSLAGTMVAGELFF
NA | NA | TRBJ1-1 | TRBV4-1 | TGCGCCAGCAGCCAAGGTCGGGTGAGCGCTGAAGCTTTCTTT | CASSQGRVSAEAFF
NA | NA | TRBJ1-1 | TRBV5-6 | TGTGCCAGCACCCTCTATGCGGGTTTGAACACTGAAGCTTTCTTT | CASTLYAGLNTEAFF
NA | NA | TRBJ2-1 | TRBV5-4 | TGTGCCAGCAGCTTGGGAGAGAATGAGCAGTTCTTC | CASSLGENEQFF
NA | NA | TRBJ1-4 | TRBV27 | TGTGCCAGCAGTTTCAGGGTTCTCGGAAAACTGTTTTTT | CASSFRVLGKLFF
once | NA | TRBJ2-5 | TRBV2 | TGTGCCAGCCGCCCTACAACTAGCCCAGAGACCCAGTACTTC | CASRPTTSPETQYF
NA | TRBD1 | TRBJ1-2 | TRBV19 | TGTGCCAGTAGTATTGGTGGGGCAGGGGGCGAATATGGCTACACCTTC | CASSIGGAGGEYGYTF
few | NA | TRBJ1-5 | TRBV28 | TGTGCCAGCAGTCTCCCGGACTATACTGGCAATCAGCCCCAGCATTTT | CASSLPDYTGNQPQHF
NA | TRBD2 | TRBJ2-3 | TRBV9 | TGTGCCAGCAGCGTAGTAGTAGCGGGGGCGACAGATACGCAGTATTTT | CASSVVVAGATDTQYF
few | NA | TRBJ2-7 | TRBV6-2/TRBV6-3 | TGTGCCAGCAGTTACTCGAATGGAGGGCCTGGGGAGTACTTC | CASSYSNGGPGEYF
NA | TRBD1 | TRBJ1-6 | TRBV24-1 | TGTGCCACCAGTGACCCGGGACAGGGGGGGTCACCCCTCCACTTT | CATSDPGQGGSPLHF
NA | NA | TRBJ2-7 | TRBV7-2 | TGTGCCAGCAGCTTAGCTTCCGCAGGCCCCGGGCAGTACTTC | CASSLASAGPGQYF
few | TRBD2 | TRBJ2-1 | TRBV20-1 | TGCAGTGCTAGTCTGGCACTAGCGGGGGGTCGCAATGAGCAGTTCTTC | CSASLALAGGRNEQFF
NA | NA | TRBJ1-6 | TRBV5-1 | TGCGCCAGCAGCCCGGACAATGAAGGGACCCTCCACTTT | CASSPDNEGTLHF
few | NA | TRBJ2-2 | TRBV7-9 | TGTGCCAGCAGCCCCGCTAGACAGGTCACCGGGGAGCTGTTTTTT | CASSPARQVTGELFF
NA | NA | TRBJ1-1 | TRBV20-1 | TGCAGTGCTAGAAAGGACAGCGAAGCTTTCTTT | CSARKDSEAFF
few | TRBD2 | TRBJ2-1 | TRBV29-1 | TGCAGCGTGAATTCCGGGACTAGCGGGGGACACCAGTTCTTC | CSVNSGTSGGHQFF
once | NA | TRBJ2-2 | TRBV4-2 | TGTGCCAGCAGCCATCGGACTGGGCACACCGGGGAGCTGTTTTTT | CASSHRTGHTGELFF
NA | NA | TRBJ2-7 | TRBV7-2 | TGTGCCAGCAGCTCTACCTACGAGCAGTACTTC | CASSSTYEQYF
NA | NA | TRBJ2-2 | TRBV13 | TGTGCCAGCAGCTTATTTACGGGCACCGGGGAGCTGTTTTTT | CASSLFTGTGELFF
few | NA | TRBJ2-7 | TRBV21-1 | TGTGCCAGCAGCAAAGCGCTTTTAGGGGACAGGGGGGCCTACGAGCAGTACTTC | CASSKALLGDRGAYEQYF
NA | NA | TRBJ2-1 | TRBV10-3 | TGTGCCATCAGTGAGCCCCAAGAGGCCTACAATGAGCAGTTCTTC | CAISEPQEAYNEQFF
NA | TRBD2 | TRBJ2-1 | TRBV12-5 | TGTGCTAGTGGCCTCATAGCGGGGGGGTTGCACAATGAGCAGTTCTTC | CASGLIAGGLHNEQFF
NA | TRBD1 | TRBJ1-1 | TRBV18 | TGTGCCAGCTCACTACAACAGGGGGCCAATACTGAAGCTTTCTTT | CASSLQQGANTEAFF
NA | TRBD1 | TRBJ1-5 | TRBV18 | TGTGCCAGCTCCCAACAGGGGCGCAATCAGCCCCAGCATTTT | CASSQQGRNQPQHF
NA | NA | TRBJ1-4 | TRBV7-6 | TGTGCCAGCAGCTTAGAAGGAGGTCTAGGTGAAAAACTGTTTTTT | CASSLEGGLGEKLFF
once | NA | TRBJ1-5 | TRBV6-6 | TGTGCCAGCAGTTACTTGGGGCAGCAGCCCCAGCATTTT | CASSYLGQQPQHF
NA | NA | TRBJ2-3 | TRBV19 | TGTGCCAGTAAGGCCAAGGGAGGCACAGATACGCAGTATTTT | CASKAKGGTDTQYF
NA | TRBD2 | TRBJ2-3 | TRBV30 | TGTGCCTGGAGTGGTACCGGGACTAGCGGGGGGGCAGCAGATACGCAGTATTTT | CAWSGTGTSGGAADTQYF
NA | NA | TRBJ1-1 | TRBV12-3/TRBV12-4 | TGTGCCAGCAGGAAAGACAGGAGGACTGAAGCTTTCTTT | CASRKDRRTEAFF
once | TRBD1 | TRBJ1-2 | TRBV12-5 | TGTGCTAGTGGTTTTGCTGGGACAGGGGGCGGCTACACCTTC | CASGFAGTGGGYTF
NA | NA | TRBJ2-6 | TRBV6-2/TRBV6-3 | TGTGCCAGCAGTTCGTCCATCCCTACCAAACCAGGGGCCAACGTCCTGACTTTC | CASSSSIPTKPGANVLTF
few | NA | TRBJ2-7 | TRBV11-2 | TGTGCCAGCAGCAACCCCTTGGGGCAGTCCTACGAGCAGTACTTC | CASSNPLGQSYEQYF
NA | TRBD1 | TRBJ1-1 | TRBV19 | TGTGCCAGTCGGACAGGGGACACTGAAGCTTTCTTT | CASRTGDTEAFF
NA | TRBD1 | TRBJ1-1 | TRBV5-1 | TGCGCCAGCAGCTCGATGGACAGGGGGCGCGGCACTGAAGCTTTCTTT | CASSSMDRGRGTEAFF
once | TRBD2 | TRBJ2-7 | TRBV19 | TGTGCCAGTAGTACGAGGTCGGCGGGGGGGAGCTCCTACGAGCAGTACTTC | CASSTRSAGGSSYEQYF
NA | NA | TRBJ1-5 | TRBV19 | TGTGCCAGTAGCTTATACAGGGTTCGAGGTCAGCCCCAGCATTTT | CASSLYRVRGQPQHF
NA | NA | TRBJ1-5 | TRBV7-9 | TGTGCCAGCAGCTCGGCAGGCAGCAATCAGCCCCAGCATTTT | CASSSAGSNQPQHF
NA | TRBD2 | TRBJ2-3 | TRBV9 | TGTGCCAGCAGCGCCCCGGGGGGGGGAGGAGCAGATACGCAGTATTTT | CASSAPGGGGADTQYF
NA | TRBD2 | TRBJ2-4 | TRBV5-1 | TGCGCCAGCAGCTCCGGGGGGGACAAAAACATTCAGTACTTC | CASSSGGDKNIQYF
NA | TRBD1 | TRBJ2-7 | TRBV19 | TGTGCCAGTAGTATAGGTCGGGGACAGGGGACTAGTGAGCAGTACTTC | CASSIGRGQGTSEQYF
NA | TRBD1 | TRBJ1-1 | TRBV29-1 | TGCAGCGGGGACAGGGGGCCGGCCATGAACACTGAAGCTTTCTTT | CSGDRGPAMNTEAFF
once | NA | TRBJ1-4 | TRBV15 | TGTGCCACCAGCAGAGACCCGAGGGGGGGCGATGAAAAACTGTTTTTT | CATSRDPRGGDEKLFF
NA | NA | TRBJ1-1 | TRBV3-1/TRBV3-2 | TGTGCCAGCAGCCAAGGTGTCTACGGGACTGAAGCTTTCTTT | CASSQGVYGTEAFF
NA | TRBD1 | TRBJ1-2 | TRBV25-1 | TGTGCCAGCAGTGATCGGGACAGACTCACCTACACCTTC | CASSDRDRLTYTF